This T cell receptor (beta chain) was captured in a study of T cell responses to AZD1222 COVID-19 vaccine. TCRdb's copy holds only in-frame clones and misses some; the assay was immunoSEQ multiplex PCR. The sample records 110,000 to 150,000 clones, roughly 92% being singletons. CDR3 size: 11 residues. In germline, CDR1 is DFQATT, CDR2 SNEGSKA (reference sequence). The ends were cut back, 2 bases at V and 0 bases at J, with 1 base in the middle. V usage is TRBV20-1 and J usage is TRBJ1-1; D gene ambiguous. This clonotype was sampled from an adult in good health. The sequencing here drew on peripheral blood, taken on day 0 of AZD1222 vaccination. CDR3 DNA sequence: TGCAGTGCTAGAATGAACACTGAAGCTTTCTTT. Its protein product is CSARMNTEAFF.